The next 19 T cell receptor beta chains were all read from a single sample in a study of T cells in Graves' hyperthyroidism and ophthalmopathy. Amplification of TCR beta CDR3 regions used RNA as the template. Researchers ran a first-round RT-PCR on the TCR CDR3 using the HTBI primer set. MiXCR, applied by TCRdb to the multiplex PCR reads, yields one record per CDR3 protein. Here the sample spans under 40,000 distinct CDR3 sequences, 52% being singletons. Sample: blood. Every receptor here comes from a middle-aged woman with Graves' ophthalmopathy.

The V and J genes are TRBV24-1 and TRBJ2-5; 8 nucleotides agree with TRBD1. Germline V CDR1 and CDR2: KGHDR, SFDVKD. The CDR3 contains 16 residues. The junction had 6 bases not matched to a gene; V was cut back by 3 bases and J by 1 base. CDR3 protein: CATSDKNRGIQETQYF. CDR3 nucleotides: TGTGCCACCAGTGATAAAAACAGGGGGATCCAAGAGACCCAGTACTTC.

Comment on this clonotype: A read error may explain this, as a much larger clone is one base away. The chain links TRBV4-1 to TRBJ2-4, with 7 bases lining up with TRBD1. The CDR3 sequence is 15 residues long. The V segment lost 4 bases and the J segment 12 bases; nucleotides outside the gene matches: 15. Germline CDR1 is MGHRA and CDR2 is YSYEKL. Here the CDR3 reads CASSPDGDPRDSQYF. CDR3 sequence (DNA): TGCGCCAGCAGCCCTGATGGGGACCCCCGGGACAGTCAGTACTTC.

This clonotype was detected many times. The chain uses TRBV6-1 and TRBJ2-4, with D uncertain. Germline assignment: CDR1 MNHNS and CDR2 SASEGT. V gave up 5 bases and J gave up 0 bases, with 11 bases separating them. The CDR3 has 15 amino acids. DNA of the CDR3: TGTGCCAGCAGTAAAAGCACCATAGCCAAAAACATTCAGTACTTC. It encodes CASSKSTIAKNIQYF.

This clonotype was detected ten times or more. The V call is TRBV4-1, the J call TRBJ2-7, with D possibly TRBD1 on 6 matching bases. V lost 1 base, J lost 0 bases, and 10 bases lay in between. Germline CDR1 is MGHRA and CDR2 is YSYEKL. The CDR3 has 15 amino acids. The CDR3 DNA reads TGCGCCAGCAGCCAAGGATGGGACATCTCCTACGAGCAGTACTTC. Protein product: CASSQGWDISYEQYF.

V usage is TRBV6-2 or TRBV6-3 and J usage is TRBJ2-6; 7 bases are shared with TRBD1. From germline, CDR1 is MNHEY and CDR2 SVGEGT. This CDR3 comprises 18 residues. V lost 1 base and J lost 0; bases outside the gene matches: 6. CDR3 residues: CASSYYGTATSGANVLTF. CDR3 DNA sequence: TGTGCCAGCAGTTACTATGGGACAGCCACCTCTGGGGCCAACGTCCTGACTTTC.

There are many counts of this clonotype. V and J are TRBV13 and TRBJ2-6; 7 bases fit TRBD1. Trimming took 5 bases from V and 5 from J; bases not matched to a gene: 6. The CDR3 is 15 amino acids. Germline V CDR1 and CDR2: PRHDT, FYEKMQ (reference sequence). CDR3 nucleotide sequence: TGTGCCAGCAGCCCGACAGGGAGTAGGGCCAACGTCCTGACTTTC. Residues: CASSPTGSRANVLTF.

This clonotype has at least ten counts. The chain joins TRBV20-1 to TRBJ2-3, with D hard to call. Trimming took off 1 base at V and 2 bases at J, with 10 bases between the two ends. The CDR3 loop spans 14 amino acids. Germline V lookup: CDR1 DFQATT, CDR2 SNEGSKA (reference sequence). The CDR3: CSARVVGITDTQYF. The DNA of the CDR3 is TGCAGTGCTAGAGTAGTAGGAATCACAGATACGCAGTATTTT.

This clonotype was seen at least ten times. The chain is built from TRBV7-2 and TRBJ2-3, with D maybe TRBD1 (5 bases). V lost 2 bases and J lost 3, with 15 bases in between. Germline CDR1 and CDR2: SGHTA and FQGNSA. CDR3 size: 16 residues. The CDR3 is CASSLTGAPATDTQYF. In DNA, the CDR3 is TGTGCCAGCAGCTTAACTGGGGCCCCGGCTACAGATACGCAGTATTTT.

This rearrangement joins TRBV7-8 to TRBJ1-5, with D possibly being TRBD1 (6 bases). The germline gives CDR1 SGHVS, CDR2 FQNEAQ. V lost 3 bases and J 2 bases, leaving 14 bases between the germline ends. CDR3 length: 16 amino acids. As DNA, the CDR3 is TGTGCCAGCAGCTTGGACAGAGGATTGGGCAATCAGCCCCAGCATTTT. Residues: CASSLDRGLGNQPQHF.

Note on this clonotype: Mismatch with germline at one junction end may stem from a read error. The chain links TRBV20-1 to TRBJ1-5, with D unresolved. The germline CDR1 and CDR2 sequences are DFQATT and SNEGSKA (reference sequence). The CDR3 totals 13 residues. The CDR3 spells CSAGEDGDQPQHF. DNA for the CDR3: TGCAGTGCTGGAGAAGATGGCGATCAGCCCCAGCATTTT.

The rearrangement uses TRBV7-6 and TRBJ2-4; tentatively, D is TRBD2 (6 bases). V was clipped by 5 bases and J by 4 bases, with 12 bases between them. Germline CDR1 and CDR2: SGHVS and FNYEAQ. The CDR3 extends over 14 amino acids. The CDR3 reads CASSHPSGKNIQYF. The CDR3 DNA follows: TGTGCCAGCAGCCACCCGAGCGGGAAAAACATTCAGTACTTC.

V and J are TRBV19 and TRBJ2-2; TRBD2 is a possible D gene (7 bases). The germline gives CDR1 LNHDA, CDR2 SQIVND (reference sequence). Trimming took off 2 bases at V and 16 bases at J, with 17 bases between the two ends. This CDR3 has 13 amino acids. CDR3 DNA sequence: TGTGCCAGTAGTATACTAGGGTCCGGGGGGCCGTTTTTT. Protein sequence: CASSILGSGGPFF.

The chain combines TRBV10-3 with TRBJ2-3; D remains ambiguous. Trimming shortened V by 10 bases and J by 4 bases, and 6 bases separated the two germline ends. Germline CDR1 and CDR2: ENHRY and SYGVKD. The CDR3 is 10 amino acids. CDR3 bases: TGTGCCACCACGGCAGATACGCAGTATTTT. Protein sequence: CATTADTQYF.

This clonotype was picked up a small number of times. The chain uses TRBV27 and TRBJ2-3, with 12 nucleotides matching TRBD2. V trimming: 5 bases; J trimming: 1 base; junction bases outside the gene matches: 7. Germline assignment: CDR1 MNHEY and CDR2 SMNVEV (reference sequence). The CDR3 contains 17 residues. The CDR3 here is CASSTQRLAGGTDTQYF. The CDR3 DNA reads TGTGCCAGCAGTACCCAGCGACTAGCGGGGGGCACAGATACGCAGTATTTT.

This clonotype was found once. The chain couples TRBV6-4 to TRBJ2-2; TRBD1 might be the D (6 bases). CDR1 MRHNA and CDR2 SNTAGT come from the germline V gene. V was pared by 5 bases and J by 13 bases, with 14 bases between. This CDR3 has 12 amino acids. The DNA for the CDR3 is TGTGCCAGCAGTCTGACCCACAGGGTGCTGTTTTTT. It specifies CASSLTHRVLFF.

This clonotype turned up a few times. The chain joins TRBV28 to TRBJ1-1; D might be TRBD1 (5 bases). Trimming left V 1 base short and J 0 bases short, with 12 bases between. The CDR3 is 16 residues long. Germline assignment: CDR1 MDHEN and CDR2 SYDVKM. The CDR3: CASSLFQTEMNTEAFF. For the CDR3, the DNA is TGTGCCAGCAGTTTATTCCAGACAGAAATGAACACTGAAGCTTTCTTT.

This clonotype was detected many times. The chain combines TRBV19 with TRBJ2-1; D is ambiguous. V was pared by 3 bases and J by 2 bases, with 14 bases between. The V gene's germline CDR1 is LNHDA and CDR2 SQIVND (reference sequence). The CDR3 consists of 16 residues. The CDR3 DNA reads TGTGCCAGTAGTATCCCCGGCAGAAAGACCTACAATGAGCAGTTCTTC. This translates into CASSIPGRKTYNEQFF. Combining the CDR3 with reference TRBV19 and TRBJ2-1 gives the whole variable domain DGGITQSPKYLFRKEGQNVTLSCEQNLNHDAMYWYRQDPGQGLRLIYYSQIVNDFQKGDIAEGYSVSREKKESFPLTVTSAQKNPTAFYLCASSIPGRKTYNEQFFGPGTRLTVL.

This chain uses TRBV5-5 with TRBJ2-5; possibly TRBD2 for D (6 bases). Trimming took 4 bases from V and 5 from J, leaving 15 bases between them. The CDR3 length is 14 residues. CDR1 and CDR2 from the germline V gene are SGHKS and YYEKEE (reference sequence). The CDR3 nucleotides are TGTGCCAGCAGCGATGCGGGGTTAGGGGAGACCCAGTACTTC. Its translation: CASSDAGLGETQYF.

This clonotype was seen many times. The chain couples TRBV28 to TRBJ1-1, with D possibly matching TRBD1 (6 bases). The CDR3 contains 15 residues. V was cut by 5 bases and J by 1 base, with 14 bases left in between. Germline V gene data show CDR1 as MDHEN and CDR2 as SYDVKM. CDR3 region: CASSLTGYSNTEAFF. The CDR3 DNA reads as TGTGCCAGCAGTCTCACAGGGTACTCGAACACTGAAGCTTTCTTT.